Each of the 6 T cell receptor beta chains below was sequenced from the same sample in a study of blood T cell repertoires in COVID-19. Repertoires were generated with immunoSEQ multiplex PCR, while TCRdb's copy carries only in-frame clones and drops some. The table records 250,000 or so clones, approximately 90% of them present only once. The source material was peripheral blood. These receptors all come from a woman in her twenties or thirties with active or convalescent COVID-19.

The rearrangement uses TRBV18 and TRBJ1-1; TRBD1 agrees at 7 bases. The CDR3 sequence is 15 residues long. The ends lost 5 bases at V and 3 bases at J; junction bases unmatched: 9. In germline, CDR1 is KGHSH, CDR2 LQKENI. CDR3 coding DNA: TGTGCCAGCTCATCGATTACAGGGGCCGACACTGAAGCTTTCTTT. Its translation is CASSSITGADTEAFF.

This clone has just a few counts. The CDR3 reads CASSDHLRGSYNSPLHF. DNA for the CDR3: TGTGCCAGTAGTGACCACCTCAGGGGTTCCTATAATTCACCCCTCCACTTT. This chain uses TRBV19 with TRBJ1-6, with D maybe TRBD1 (6 bases). CDR3 length equals 17 residues. The germline V and J ends were trimmed by 5 bases and 1 base, with 15 bases remaining between them. CDR1 is LNHDA and CDR2 is SQIVND in the germline V gene (reference sequence).

The gene calls are TRBV28 and TRBJ2-3, with TRBD2 identical over 10 bases. The length of the CDR3 is 16 residues. J lost 0 bases, V lost 5 bases, and 5 bases had no gene match. CDR1 is MDHEN and CDR2 is SYDVKM in the germline V gene. CDR3 sequence (DNA): TGTGCCAGCAGTAGACTAGCGGGCGTCAGCACAGATACGCAGTATTTT. Protein: CASSRLAGVSTDTQYF.

The rearrangement uses TRBV6-6 and TRBJ1-1; weak D call: TRBD1 (5 bases). The CDR3 totals 15 residues. Trimming removed 5 bases at V and 1 base at J, with 14 bases between. CDR1 and CDR2 from the germline V gene are MNHNY and SVGAGI (reference sequence). In DNA form, the CDR3 reads TGTGCCAGCAGTCCACCGACGGGGGAGAACACTGAAGCTTTCTTT. Its translation is CASSPPTGENTEAFF.

The chain carries TRBV19 and TRBJ1-2; D is possibly TRBD1 (5 bases). The CDR3 loop spans 17 amino acids. CDR1 is LNHDA and CDR2 is SQIVND in the germline V gene (reference sequence). With 2 bases removed from V and 4 bases from J, the gap between germline ends came to 20 bases. The CDR3 protein is CASSIKGPRTLLYGYTF. The CDR3 DNA reads as TGTGCCAGTAGTATAAAGGGGCCGAGGACCCTACTCTATGGCTACACCTTC.

The J gene is TRBJ2-2, the V gene TRBV18; 8 bases line up with TRBD1. Germline trimming cut 3 bases from V and 6 bases from J; bases unmatched to any gene: 12. CDR1 KGHSH and CDR2 LQKENI come from the germline V gene. The CDR3 spans 17 residues. CDR3 sequence: CASSPQAGGHTSGELFF. The CDR3 nucleotides are TGTGCCAGCTCACCCCAAGCAGGGGGCCATACCTCCGGGGAGCTGTTTTTT.